This is a list of T cell receptor beta chains from one sample in a study of vaccination effects on CD4 cells after COVID-19. The repertoire was sequenced with immunoSEQ multiplex PCR; TCRdb's copy has only in-frame clones and lacks some. This table has about 19,000 clones, 70% to 75% appearing once. The antigens of these receptors remain unknown. The material was CD4+ T cells from PBMCs cultured with SARS-CoV-2 spike peptides, obtained before COVID-19 vaccination. The receptors were sampled from a human donor who had a prior SARS-CoV-2 infection. Both conserved end residues are part of each CDR3. Each record gives: D gene, V gene, clone size, J gene, CDR3 DNA, CDR3 protein. A D gene is named only where the DNA matches it firmly. Where a row states a size, it is once, few, many or the class of an expanded clone; other rows omit it.

D gene: NA; V gene: TRBV9; clone size: few; J gene: TRBJ2-1; CDR3 DNA: TGTGCCAGCAGCGTAGGGCTAGCGAACTTATACAATGAGCAGTTCTTC; CDR3 protein: CASSVGLANLYNEQFF
D gene: NA; V gene: TRBV18; clone size: NA; J gene: TRBJ2-1; CDR3 DNA: TGTGCCAGCTCACAACAGGGCATGGGGGATGAGCAGTTCTTC; CDR3 protein: CASSQQGMGDEQFF
D gene: NA; V gene: TRBV6-5; clone size: NA; J gene: TRBJ2-1; CDR3 DNA: TGTGCCAGCAGCCAGGGTTTAGGTGAGCAGTTCTTC; CDR3 protein: CASSQGLGEQFF
D gene: TRBD2; V gene: TRBV18; clone size: NA; J gene: TRBJ2-3; CDR3 DNA: TGTGCCAGCTCACCCCGGACTAGCGGGGGGCTCACAGATACGCAGTATTTT; CDR3 protein: CASSPRTSGGLTDTQYF
D gene: NA; V gene: TRBV4-2; clone size: NA; J gene: TRBJ2-2; CDR3 DNA: TGTGCCAGCAGCCAAGAGAGCGGGGAGCTGTTTTTT; CDR3 protein: CASSQESGELFF
D gene: NA; V gene: TRBV12-5; clone size: NA; J gene: TRBJ2-2; CDR3 DNA: TGTGCTAGTGCCCTAGGAGCATCTACGGCGAACACCGGGGAGCTGTTTTTT; CDR3 protein: CASALGASTANTGELFF
D gene: NA; V gene: TRBV18; clone size: NA; J gene: TRBJ1-5; CDR3 DNA: TGTGCCAGCTCGGCAGAGGTTCAGCCCCAGCATTTT; CDR3 protein: CASSAEVQPQHF
D gene: TRBD1; V gene: TRBV18; clone size: NA; J gene: TRBJ2-5; CDR3 DNA: TGTGCCAGCTCACCATGGGACAGACAAGAGACCCAGTACTTC; CDR3 protein: CASSPWDRQETQYF
D gene: NA; V gene: TRBV21-1; clone size: NA; J gene: TRBJ2-3; CDR3 DNA: TGTGCCAGCAGCAAGGCTAGCGGGAGAGATACGCAGTATTTT; CDR3 protein: CASSKASGRDTQYF
D gene: TRBD1; V gene: TRBV2; clone size: NA; J gene: TRBJ1-5; CDR3 DNA: TGTGCCAGCAGGGGGGACAGGGGGGGTCAGCCCCAGCATTTT; CDR3 protein: CASRGDRGGQPQHF
D gene: NA; V gene: TRBV7-3; clone size: NA; J gene: TRBJ1-6; CDR3 DNA: TGTGCCAGCAGCCTCTCCAGTGATTCACCCCTCCACTTT; CDR3 protein: CASSLSSDSPLHF
D gene: TRBD1; V gene: TRBV6-5; clone size: NA; J gene: TRBJ1-2; CDR3 DNA: TGTGCCAGCAGACCGACAGGGGAGTATGGCTACACCTTC; CDR3 protein: CASRPTGEYGYTF
D gene: TRBD1; V gene: TRBV10-3; clone size: NA; J gene: TRBJ1-2; CDR3 DNA: TGTGCCATCGGATTAGCTACAGGGGCTAACTATGGCTACACCTTC; CDR3 protein: CAIGLATGANYGYTF
D gene: NA; V gene: TRBV15; clone size: NA; J gene: TRBJ2-7; CDR3 DNA: TGTGCCACCAGAAGCCTAGCGCATTCCTACGAGCAGTACTTC; CDR3 protein: CATRSLAHSYEQYF
D gene: TRBD1; V gene: TRBV20-1; clone size: NA; J gene: TRBJ1-2; CDR3 DNA: TGCAGTGCCCAACAGGGGTATGGCTACACCTTC; CDR3 protein: CSAQQGYGYTF
D gene: NA; V gene: TRBV4-2; clone size: few; J gene: TRBJ2-2; CDR3 DNA: TGTGCCAGCAGCCAAAGCGGTAGCACCGGGGAGCTGTTTTTT; CDR3 protein: CASSQSGSTGELFF
D gene: TRBD2; V gene: TRBV27; clone size: NA; J gene: TRBJ2-1; CDR3 DNA: TGTGCCAGCAGTTTATCTAGCGGGCACTACAATGAGCAGTTCTTC; CDR3 protein: CASSLSSGHYNEQFF
D gene: NA; V gene: TRBV10-2; clone size: once; J gene: TRBJ1-2; CDR3 DNA: TGCGCCAGCACCGACAGCTATGGCTACACCTTC; CDR3 protein: CASTDSYGYTF
D gene: NA; V gene: TRBV7-8; clone size: NA; J gene: TRBJ1-1; CDR3 DNA: TGTGCCAGCAGCTTATATGGGCAGACAAACACTGAAGCTTTCTTT; CDR3 protein: CASSLYGQTNTEAFF
D gene: TRBD2; V gene: TRBV12-5; clone size: NA; J gene: TRBJ2-1; CDR3 DNA: TGTGCTAGTGGTTCGGGACTAGCGGGAGTGGCCTACAATGAGCAGTTCTTC; CDR3 protein: CASGSGLAGVAYNEQFF